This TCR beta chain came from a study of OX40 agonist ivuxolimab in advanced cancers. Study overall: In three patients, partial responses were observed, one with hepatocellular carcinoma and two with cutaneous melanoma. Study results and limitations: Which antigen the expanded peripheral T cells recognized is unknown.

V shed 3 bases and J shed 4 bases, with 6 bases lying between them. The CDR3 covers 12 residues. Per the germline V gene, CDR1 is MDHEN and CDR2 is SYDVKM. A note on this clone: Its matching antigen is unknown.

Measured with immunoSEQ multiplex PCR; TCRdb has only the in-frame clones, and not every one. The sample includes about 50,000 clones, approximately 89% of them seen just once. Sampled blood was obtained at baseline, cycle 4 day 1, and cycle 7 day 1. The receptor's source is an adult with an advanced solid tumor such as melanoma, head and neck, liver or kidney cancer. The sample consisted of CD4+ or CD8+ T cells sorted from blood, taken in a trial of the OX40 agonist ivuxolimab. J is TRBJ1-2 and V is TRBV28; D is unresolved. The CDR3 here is CASSFNRYGYTF. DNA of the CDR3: TGTGCCAGCAGTTTTAATCGCTATGGCTACACCTTC.